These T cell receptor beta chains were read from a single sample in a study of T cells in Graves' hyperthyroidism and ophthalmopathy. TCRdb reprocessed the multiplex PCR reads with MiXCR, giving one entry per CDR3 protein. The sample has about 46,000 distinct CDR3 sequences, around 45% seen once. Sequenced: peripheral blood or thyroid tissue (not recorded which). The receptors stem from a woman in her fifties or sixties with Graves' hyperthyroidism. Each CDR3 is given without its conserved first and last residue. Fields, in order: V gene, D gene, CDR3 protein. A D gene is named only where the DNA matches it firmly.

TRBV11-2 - ASSPDPRTEAF
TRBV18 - ASSPGSTDTQY
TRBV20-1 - SASGGAYQETQY
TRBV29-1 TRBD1 SPRGGQANQPQH
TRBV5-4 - ASSLGGFQDTQY
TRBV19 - ASSISGNTIY
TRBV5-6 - ASSWWGHFLT
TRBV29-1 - SVEDSSLGGRGEQY
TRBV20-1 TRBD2 SASVTSGNTYEQY
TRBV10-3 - AISPPGTSGNTIY
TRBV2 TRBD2 ASSDGRVEQY
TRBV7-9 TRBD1 ASSSDRGLNEQY
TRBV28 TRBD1 ASSFGQGATQY
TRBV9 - ASREEGDAYNSPLH
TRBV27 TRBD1 ASSFLGQDRGEQY
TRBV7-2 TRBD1 ASSSRTGSGYT
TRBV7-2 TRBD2 ASSVGLAGAEQY
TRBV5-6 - ASLVGLGTEAF
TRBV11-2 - ASSPSGGNYEQY
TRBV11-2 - ASSPRTSMNTEAF
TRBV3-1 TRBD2 ASSQRTRSSYEQY
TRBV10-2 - ASSEYGTNGYT
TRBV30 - AWGRDQPQH
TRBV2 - ASSYPVEYTGELF
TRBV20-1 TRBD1 SATRQGGRPSEAF
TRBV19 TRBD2 ASSLSPGGRTDTQY
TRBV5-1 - ASSLSGSGANVLT
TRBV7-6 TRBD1 ASSSGTGRYGYT
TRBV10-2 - ASSECLYDYT
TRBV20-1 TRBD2 SASPLAGIYEQY
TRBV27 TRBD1 ASSLGQGAYEQY
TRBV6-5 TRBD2 ASRKRGTNPTYEQY
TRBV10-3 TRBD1 AITPQGASYEQY
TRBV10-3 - AISALERTDTQY
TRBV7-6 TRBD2 ASSLGGTDQPQY
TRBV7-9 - ASSIPGRSYGYT
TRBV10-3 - AISAQGREKLF
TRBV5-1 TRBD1 ASREPGQEGTGELF
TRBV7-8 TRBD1 AWKEGAFYGYT
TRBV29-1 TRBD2 SVVLAGGEQY
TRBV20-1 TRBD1 SARARLTGRTSPLH
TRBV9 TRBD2 ASSYQGGGRAVYEQY
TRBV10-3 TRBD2 ATVPGLAFTYEQY
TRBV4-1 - ASSPAGQNYGYT
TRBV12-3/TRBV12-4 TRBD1 ASSSAGGDYGYT
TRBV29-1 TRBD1 SAGAGTGVPPEAF
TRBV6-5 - AIRRGPANTGELF
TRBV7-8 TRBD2 ASSSGGSGIFTDTQY
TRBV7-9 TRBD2 ASSSGLGEGEQY
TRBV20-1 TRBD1 SARATGQPNQPQH
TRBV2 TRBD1 ASSASGTGGDSPLH
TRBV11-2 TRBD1 ASSFRTGPGNQPQH
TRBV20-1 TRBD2 SAPTSGGYEQY
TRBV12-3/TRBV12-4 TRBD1 ASSRDRGVQPQY